Each of the 26 T cell receptor beta chains below was sequenced from the same sample in a study of blood T cells in healthy people across ages. Alongside a J-beta primer mix, a sample-barcoded 5' primer served in a second PCR lasting about 7 to 11 cycles. TCRdb ran MiXCR on the 5' RACE reads and lists one entry per CDR3 protein. Here the sample spans about 970,000 distinct CDR3 sequences, roughly 47% being singletons. The material sequenced was blood. Source of these receptors: a woman in her sixties in good health.

The rearrangement uses TRBV20-1 and TRBJ2-3; TRBD2 matches 9 bases. Germline V gene sequence: CDR1 DFQATT, CDR2 SNEGSKA (reference sequence). V lost 6 bases to trimming and J lost 3 bases; unmatched junction nucleotides: 13. The CDR3 has 16 amino acids. CDR3 sequence: CSAGAASGTDTDTQYF. The DNA for the CDR3 is TGCAGTGCGGGAGCGGCTAGCGGGACCGATACAGATACGCAGTATTTT.

The chain links TRBV6-2 or TRBV6-3 to TRBJ2-6; 8 bases line up with TRBD1. CDR3 length: 20 amino acids. The germline V gene encodes CDR1 MNHEY and CDR2 SVGEGT. V trimming: 4 bases; J trimming: 1 base; junction bases outside the gene matches: 15. The CDR3 DNA follows: TGTGCCAGCAGTTTCGACCCTCTGGACAGGGTTCCTTCTGGGGCCAACGTCCTGACTTTC. As protein: CASSFDPLDRVPSGANVLTF.

As for this clonotype: The CDR3 carries no conserved terminal phenylalanine or tryptophan, so it likely arises from a read error. This chain uses TRBV4-2 with TRBJ1-5; 9 bases are shared with TRBD1. CDR1 is LGHNA, CDR2 YNFKEQ, per germline. This CDR3 comprises 17 residues. V was clipped by 3 bases and J by 2 bases; unmatched bases: 8. CDR3 sequence (DNA): TGTGCCAGCAGCCATGGAGACAGGGGGGTTGGCAATCAGCCCCAGCATGTT. This sequence encodes CASSHGDRGVGNQPQHV.

Points on this clonotype: The CDR3 does not end in the conserved phenylalanine or tryptophan, so this is likely a read error. J is TRBJ2-7 and V is TRBV28; unclear D gene. V shed 2 bases and J shed 4 bases, with 9 bases lying between them. The CDR3 covers 13 residues. The germline V gene encodes CDR1 MDHEN and CDR2 SYDVKM. The CDR3 bases are TGTGCCAGCAGTTTACGGCCTATATACGAGCAGTACTTA. Translating it yields CASSLRPIYEQYL.

The chain combines TRBV6-1 with TRBJ2-7; the D gene is possibly TRBD1 (5 bases). Between the trimmed V and J ends, which lost 5 bases and 6 bases, there was a span of 20 bases. The CDR3 contains 15 residues. In germline, CDR1 is MNHNS, CDR2 SASEGT. The CDR3 nucleotides are TGTGCCAGCAGTAAAGAGGATGGGGCAGGGCTCGAGCAGTACTTC. This sequence encodes CASSKEDGAGLEQYF.

V is TRBV3-1 and J is TRBJ1-5; D possibly corresponds to TRBD1 (6 bases). CDR3 length equals 14 residues. Germline-derived CDR1 and CDR2 are LGHDT and YNNKEL (reference sequence). V was cut by 4 bases and J by 8 bases, with 15 bases left in between. The CDR3: CASSPTAGVEPQHF. For the CDR3, the DNA is TGTGCCAGCAGCCCCACGGCAGGGGTAGAGCCCCAGCATTTT. The entire variable domain, with the rest obtained from reference TRBV3-1 and TRBJ1-5, is as follows: DTAVSQTPKYLVTQMGNDKSIKCEQNLGHDTMYWYKQDSKKFLKIMFSYNNKELIINETVPNRFSPKSPDKAHLNLHINSLELGDSAVYFCASSPTAGVEPQHFGDGTRLSIL.

A few counts support this clonotype. The chain's CDR3 is CASSYHRGGANVLTF. The DNA for the CDR3 is TGTGCCAGCAGTTACCACAGGGGTGGGGCCAACGTCCTGACTTTC. This chain joins TRBV28 and TRBJ2-6, with TRBD1 identical over 7 bases. Germline values: CDR1 MDHEN, CDR2 SYDVKM. After removal of 4 bases from V and 3 bases from J, the junction contained 3 bases not matched to a gene. The CDR3 loop spans 15 amino acids.

This clonotype has just a few counts. V and J are TRBV5-1 and TRBJ2-7; 7 nucleotides match TRBD1. Trimming cost V 7 bases and J 6 bases; bases outside gene matches: 13. The CDR3 spans 14 residues. Germline-derived CDR1 and CDR2 are SGHRS and YFSETQ. The CDR3 DNA is TGCGCCAGCCGCCCCACAGGGGATCCCTCCGAGCAGTACTTC. Amino acid sequence: CASRPTGDPSEQYF.

In its sample, this clonotype was seen a few times. The chain recombines TRBV7-2 with TRBJ2-3; possibly TRBD2 for D (6 bases). The length of the CDR3 is 13 residues. Deletions cut 3 bases from V and 8 bases from J, with 12 bases between. From germline, CDR1 is SGHTA and CDR2 FQGNSA. The CDR3 is CASSLPPGLTQYF. The CDR3 DNA is TGTGCCAGCAGCTTGCCTCCGGGACTTACGCAGTATTTT. The whole variable domain, remainder taken from reference TRBV7-2 and TRBJ2-3, is GAGVSQSPSNKVTEKGKDVELRCDPISGHTALYWYRQSLGQGLEFLIYFQGNSAPDKSGLPSDRFSAERTGGSVSTLTIQRTQQEDSAVYLCASSLPPGLTQYFGPGTRLTVL.

The J gene is TRBJ2-1, the V gene TRBV28; tentatively, D is TRBD1 (5 bases). This CDR3 is built from 14 residues. V was trimmed by 3 bases and J by 7 bases, leaving 13 bases between them. Germline lookup yields CDR1 MDHEN and CDR2 SYDVKM. CDR3 residues: CASSFPPTVNEQFF. The CDR3 coding sequence is TGTGCCAGCAGTTTTCCCCCGACAGTGAATGAGCAGTTCTTC.

This clonotype was found a few times. The V call is TRBV5-1, the J call TRBJ2-5; D not resolved. The J call may be wrong; the DNA end is better matched by TRBJ2-7. Per germline, CDR1 SGHRS and CDR2 YFSETQ. CDR3 length: 14 amino acids. The CDR3 bases are TGCGCCAGCAGCTTGGCGGATTTTCCCTACGAGCAGTACTTC. Translation gives CASSLADFPYEQYF.

Turning to this clonotype: Its ends do not fully match the called genes, so a read error is possible. This chain connects TRBV7-9 to TRBJ1-2; D is unresolved. The germline CDR1 and CDR2 sequences are SEHNR and FQNEAQ (reference sequence). This CDR3 spans 15 amino acids. The CDR3 sequence is CANSPSLDANYGYTF. The CDR3 DNA is TGTGCCAACAGCCCGAGTCTGGATGCTAACTATGGCTACACCTTC. Full variable domain (remainder filled in from reference TRBV7-9 and TRBJ1-2): DTGVSQNPRHKITKRGQNVTFRCDPISEHNRLYWYRQTLGQGPEFLTYFQNEAQLEKSRLLSDRFSAERPKGSFSTLEIQRTEQGDSAMYLCANSPSLDANYGYTFGSGTRLTVV.

The chain combines TRBV30 with TRBJ1-4; no definite D call. The germline gives CDR1 GTSNPN, CDR2 SVGIG (reference sequence). This CDR3 is 16 amino acids long. V was cut by 1 base and J by 8 bases, with 20 bases left in between. The CDR3 sequence: CAWSALTGPGREKLFF. For the CDR3, the DNA is TGTGCCTGGAGTGCGCTGACCGGACCGGGGAGAGAAAAACTGTTTTTT.

The chain has TRBV7-9 and TRBJ2-1, with 8 bases identical to TRBD1. Germline V lookup: CDR1 SEHNR, CDR2 FQNEAQ (reference sequence). This CDR3 has 16 residues. J lost 5 bases, V lost 5 bases, and 11 bases had no gene match. The DNA for the CDR3 is TGTGCCAGCAGCCGCCCCCCGGGACAGGAGGACAATGAGCAGTTCTTC. Translation: CASSRPPGQEDNEQFF.

The table lists this clonotype with a count of one. CDR3 in amino acids: CASSPYGGSQFF. CDR3 coding DNA: TGTGCCAGCTCCCCCTACGGGGGCTCCCAGTTCTTC. The rearrangement joins TRBV7-9 to TRBJ2-1, with D perhaps TRBD1 or TRBD2 (6 bases each). The V end lost 8 bases, the J end lost 13 bases, and 18 bases lay between the germline ends. This CDR3 region has 12 residues. Germline lookup yields CDR1 SEHNR and CDR2 FQNEAQ (reference sequence).

The V gene is TRBV7-2, the J gene TRBJ2-7; D is uncertain. CDR1 and CDR2 (germline): SGHTA, FQGNSA. Trimming took off 5 bases at V and 2 bases at J, with 10 bases between the two ends. The length of the CDR3 is 13 residues. The CDR3 bases are TGTGCCAGCAGCAGCCGACGTACCTACGAGCAGTACTTC. It yields the protein CASSSRRTYEQYF.

The chain recombines TRBV6-5 with TRBJ2-7; 9 nucleotides line up with TRBD2. CDR3 length equals 14 residues. Losses at the gene ends were 6 bases for V and 0 bases for J; bases not matched to a gene: 3. Germline values: CDR1 MNHEY, CDR2 SVGAGI. The CDR3 loop reads CASRPSGNSYEQYF. CDR3 nucleotides: TGTGCCAGCAGGCCTAGCGGGAACTCCTACGAGCAGTACTTC.

The CDR3 region is CASSSMAAQETQYF. The CDR3 DNA reads as TGTGCCAGCAGTTCCATGGCAGCTCAAGAGACCCAGTACTTC. V usage is TRBV12-3 or TRBV12-4 and J usage is TRBJ2-5, with D uncertain. Trimming stripped 4 bases from V and 2 bases from J, with 11 bases between. This CDR3 has 14 residues.

The chain is built from TRBV30 and TRBJ2-1; the match to TRBD2 covers 7 bases. CDR1 GTSNPN and CDR2 SVGIG come from the germline V gene (reference sequence). This CDR3 spans 16 amino acids. V was pared by 3 bases and J by 0 bases, with 8 bases of the junction left unmatched. The CDR3 DNA reads TGTGCCTGGAGAGATACTAGCGCTATCTCCTACAATGAGCAGTTCTTC. Translated, it gives CAWRDTSAISYNEQFF. The variable domain in full, with the rest retrieved from reference TRBV30 and TRBJ2-1, is SQTIHQWPATLVQPVGSPLSLECTVEGTSNPNLYWYRQAAGRGLQLLFYSVGIGQISSEVPQNLSASRPQDRQFILSSKKLLLSDSGFYLCAWRDTSAISYNEQFFGPGTRLTVL.

The chain has TRBV12-3 or TRBV12-4 and TRBJ2-7; tentative D call: TRBD1 (6 bases). This CDR3 region has 15 residues. Trimming left V 6 bases short and J 1 base short, with 16 bases between. The CDR3 here is CASRLGDTWSYEQYF. The CDR3 DNA is TGTGCCAGCAGGCTCGGGGACACGTGGTCCTACGAGCAGTACTTC.

This clonotype was observed a handful of times. The genes are TRBV29-1 and TRBJ2-1, with 12 bases lining up with TRBD2. The CDR3 totals 13 residues. With 5 bases clipped from V and 7 bases from J, the junction kept 3 bases outside the gene matches. CDR1 is SQVTM, CDR2 ANQGSEA, per germline. CDR3 coding DNA: TGCAGCGTTCGGACTAGCGGGAATAATGAGCAGTTCTTC. This encodes CSVRTSGNNEQFF.

The DNA of the CDR3 is TGTGCCAGCAGCTTAAATAACAGGGAGAGCACCGGGGAGCTGTTTTTT. Amino acids: CASSLNNRESTGELFF. The J gene is TRBJ2-2, the V gene TRBV7-2, with D perhaps TRBD1 (6 bases). The V gene lost 2 bases and the J gene lost 4 bases, with 14 bases spanning the gap. Germline V gene data show CDR1 as SGHTA and CDR2 as FQGNSA. The CDR3 has 16 residues.

J is TRBJ2-6 and V is TRBV3-1; the D gene could be TRBD1 or TRBD2 (5 bases each). CDR1 is LGHDT, CDR2 YNNKEL, per germline (reference sequence). V gave up 2 bases and J gave up 4 bases, with 6 bases separating them. This CDR3 region has 14 residues. Written as DNA, the CDR3 is TGTGCCAGCAGCCAACGGGACGGGGCCAACGTCCTGACTTTC. Encoded protein: CASSQRDGANVLTF.

Only a few counts were recorded for this clonotype. The V and J genes are TRBV3-1 and TRBJ2-7; D gene ambiguous. The V gene lost 1 base and the J gene lost 2 bases, with 12 bases spanning the gap. Germline CDR1 reads LGHDT; CDR2 reads YNNKEL (reference sequence). This CDR3 spans 15 amino acids. CDR3: CASSQVGQTTYEQYF. CDR3 nucleotides: TGTGCCAGCAGCCAAGTCGGCCAGACGACCTACGAGCAGTACTTC.

The chain couples TRBV20-1 to TRBJ2-1; no reliable D call. V lost 0 bases, J lost 4 bases, and 7 bases lay in between. Germline V lookup: CDR1 DFQATT, CDR2 SNEGSKA (reference sequence). The CDR3 covers 13 residues. The CDR3 reads CSARDQRYNEQFF. The CDR3 bases are TGCAGTGCTAGAGATCAAAGGTACAATGAGCAGTTCTTC.

This rearrangement joins TRBV4-2 to TRBJ2-1; 7 bases are shared with TRBD2. The CDR3 runs to 17 residues. Looked up from germline, CDR1 is LGHNA and CDR2 is YNFKEQ. Losses at the gene ends were 2 bases for V and 7 bases for J; bases not matched to a gene: 14. CDR3 loop: CASSQQSPSGNSNEQFF. The CDR3, as DNA: TGTGCCAGCAGCCAACAAAGTCCGAGCGGGAACTCAAATGAGCAGTTCTTC.